The entry that follows covers one TCR beta chain sequence. As yet, its antigen is unknown. The CDR3 covers 12 residues. Trimming left V 7 bases short and J 4 bases short, with 9 bases between. The germline gives CDR1 MNHEY, CDR2 SMNVEV (reference sequence). The data were taken from a study of T cell repertoires in cytomegalovirus infection. Turning to the study itself: Use of recently identified HLA-C-restricted and well-studied HLA-B-restricted CMV epitopes was part of the study. Public signatures in TCR beta pointed to CMV infection and matching HLA type. Study-level results: Cumulative frequency (of public TCR beta family members) identified carriers of CMV plus the relevant HLA. CMV-specific TCR beta clonotypes restricted by HLA-C dominated the ex vivo response.

TCRdb recomputed calls from the reads with MiXCR, one row per CDR3 protein. Of 700,000 to 850,000 distinct CDR3 sequences in the sample, over 25% were seen once. V gene TRBV27 combines with J gene TRBJ2-3; D not certain. Sequenced here: cultured CD8+ T cells from PBMCs, sampled from culture after CMV antigen stimulation. The receptor was isolated from a human donor in good health (CMV status not recorded). Some clones in this sample may be carry-over from other donors' samples. CDR3 sequence reads: CASTDISDTQYF. CDR3 sequence (DNA): TGTGCCAGCACCGACATCTCAGATACGCAGTATTTT.